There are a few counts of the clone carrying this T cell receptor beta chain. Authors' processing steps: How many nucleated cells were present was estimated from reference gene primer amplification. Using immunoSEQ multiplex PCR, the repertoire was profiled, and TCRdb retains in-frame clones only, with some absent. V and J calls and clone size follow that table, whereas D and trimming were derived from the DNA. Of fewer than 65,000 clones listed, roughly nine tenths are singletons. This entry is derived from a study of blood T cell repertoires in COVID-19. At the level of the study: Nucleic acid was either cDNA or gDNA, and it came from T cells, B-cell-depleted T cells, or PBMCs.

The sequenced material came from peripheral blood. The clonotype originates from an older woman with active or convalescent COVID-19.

CDR3 loop: CASSFLGGSSNYGYTF. The CDR3 DNA reads TGTGCCAGCAGTTTTCTCGGGGGGTCCTCTAACTATGGCTACACCTTC. The chain has TRBV27 and TRBJ1-2; TRBD1 is a possible D gene (5 bases). The V gene lost 3 bases and the J gene lost 0 bases, with 14 bases spanning the gap. The CDR3 consists of 16 residues. Germline V gives CDR1 MNHEY, CDR2 SMNVEV (reference sequence).